This T cell receptor (beta chain) was found in a study of response to subunit inactivated influenza vaccine. The CDR3 sequence is 13 residues long. The V and J ends lost 3 bases and 7 bases respectively, with 10 bases between them. Germline V gene lookup returns CDR1 KGHSH and CDR2 LQKENI. Study-wide findings and caveats: Few additional T cells are recruited per seasonal influenza vaccination, authors suggested.

About this clonotype: Antigen specificity is unknown.

Each CDR3 protein is one row after TCRdb ran MiXCR on the RT-PCR reads. The data contain under 950,000 distinct CDR3 sequences, over 20% of them seen just once; the ten biggest clones take up 10%. The sequence derives from a man over 45 who received an inactivated influenza vaccine. The V and J genes are TRBV18 and TRBJ2-1; tentatively, D is TRBD2 (6 bases). Specimen: PBMCs from blood, collected 5 days after vaccination. CDR3 in DNA: TGTGCCAGCTCACCTATGAGCGGGAATGAGCAGTTCTTC. As protein: CASSPMSGNEQFF. Full variable domain (remainder filled in from reference TRBV18 and TRBJ2-1): NAGVMQNPRHLVRRRGQEARLRCSPMKGHSHVYWYRQLPEEGLKFMVYLQKENIIDESGMPKERFSAEFPKEGPSILRIQQVVRGDSAAYFCASSPMSGNEQFFGPGTRLTVL.